The next 24 T cell receptor beta chains were all read from a single sample in a study of cytomegalovirus exposure and HLA in healthy donors. The PCR used 60 Vbeta and 13 Jbeta primers. Produced via immunoSEQ multiplex PCR; TCRdb's table is partial and in-frame only. This table holds about 150,000 clones, 75% to 80% found once. The source material was PBMCs. The receptor source for this set is a woman aged 30 to 39 in good health and CMV-seronegative.

Of note for this clone: A junction boundary mismatches the germline segment, possibly from a read error. This specimen includes other DNA sequences encoding the same CDR3. The V and J genes are TRBV6-6 and TRBJ1-4; 9 bases are a match to TRBD1. The germline CDR1 and CDR2 sequences are MNHNY and SVGAGI (reference sequence). This CDR3 region has 15 residues. CDR3 DNA: TGTGCCAGCAGTGGACGACAGGGGGGGACTGAAAAACTGTTCTTT. This translates into CASSGRQGGTEKLFF.

This clone was recorded only once. CDR3 loop: CASSPPGQWRYEQYF. As DNA, the CDR3 is TGTGCCAGCAGCCCTCCGGGACAGTGGCGTTACGAGCAGTACTTC. The V gene is TRBV5-5, the J gene TRBJ2-7; 7 bases map to TRBD1. This CDR3 has 15 residues. Germline V gene lookup returns CDR1 SGHKS and CDR2 YYEKEE (reference sequence). Losses at the gene ends were 4 bases for V and 4 bases for J; bases not matched to a gene: 11.

CDR3 bases: TGCGCCAGCAGCCAAGGGACAGGGAGAGAAAAACTGTTTTTT. It translates to CASSQGTGREKLFF. The genes are TRBV4-1 and TRBJ1-4, with 8 bases aligning to TRBD1. There are 14 residues in the CDR3. Germline CDR1 is MGHRA and CDR2 is YSYEKL. Germline trimming cut 1 base from V and 8 bases from J; bases unmatched to any gene: 3.

The chain couples TRBV27 to TRBJ2-5, with D tentatively TRBD2 (5 bases). V was pared by 3 bases and J by 7 bases, with 9 bases between. The CDR3 is 12 residues long. Germline V gene sequence: CDR1 MNHEY, CDR2 SMNVEV (reference sequence). For the CDR3, the DNA is TGTGCCAGCAGTTTCCTAGGAGGGACCCAGTACTTC. Translated: CASSFLGGTQYF.

CDR3: CASSQGYNEKLFF. The CDR3 DNA reads as TGTGCCAGCAGTCAGGGGTATAATGAAAAACTGTTTTTT. The chain employs TRBV6-5 and TRBJ1-4; the D gene is possibly TRBD1 (6 bases). The V gene's germline CDR1 is MNHEY and CDR2 SVGAGI. The CDR3 totals 13 residues. With 5 bases removed from V and 4 bases from J, the gap between germline ends came to 8 bases.

The V and J genes are TRBV6-4 and TRBJ2-1, with TRBD1 matching 10 bases. CDR3 length equals 15 residues. V shed 4 bases, J shed 7 bases, and the junction held 7 bases outside the gene matches. The germline gives CDR1 MRHNA, CDR2 SNTAGT. CDR3 sequence (DNA): TGTGCCAGCAGTGCCCCGGGACAGGGGTGGAATGAGCAGTTCTTC. Encoded protein: CASSAPGQGWNEQFF.

The chain carries TRBV6-1 and TRBJ1-4; possible D gene TRBD1, 6 bases. There are 15 residues in the CDR3. Looked up from germline, CDR1 is MNHNS and CDR2 is SASEGT. Trimming stripped 8 bases from V and 2 bases from J, with 15 bases between. CDR3 sequence (DNA): TGTGCCAGCGTTAGGCAGGGGCGGACTAATGAAAAACTGTTTTTT. This encodes CASVRQGRTNEKLFF.

The gene calls are TRBV6-5 and TRBJ1-1, with 7 bases identical to TRBD1. This CDR3 has 14 amino acids. Germline assignment: CDR1 MNHEY and CDR2 SVGAGI. The V and J ends lost 2 bases and 6 bases, in that order; junction bases with no gene match: 6. CDR3 coding DNA: TGTGCCAGCAGTTACCGACAGGGTTTGGCTGAAGCTTTCTTT. As protein: CASSYRQGLAEAFF.

V is TRBV2 and J is TRBJ1-2; 9 bases map to TRBD1. Germline V CDR1 and CDR2: SNHLY, FYNNEI. This CDR3 spans 14 amino acids. V was pared by 6 bases and J by 5 bases, with 7 bases of the junction left unmatched. This chain's CDR3 is CASRSSGTGYGYTF. For the CDR3, the DNA is TGTGCCAGCAGGAGCTCCGGGACAGGGTATGGCTACACCTTC.

J is TRBJ2-5 and V is TRBV5-4; D unclear. Trimming stripped 2 bases from V and 1 base from J, with 9 bases between. This CDR3 is built from 14 residues. Per germline, CDR1 SGHNT and CDR2 YYREEE (reference sequence). CDR3 nucleotide sequence: TGTGCCAGCAGCTTATCCGACACCCAAGAGACCCAGTACTTC. This encodes CASSLSDTQETQYF.

The chain recombines TRBV4-2 with TRBJ1-1; TRBD1 aligns across 8 bases. Germline-derived CDR1 and CDR2 are LGHNA and YNFKEQ. CDR3 size: 15 residues. V was clipped by 0 bases and J by 3 bases; unmatched bases: 3. The DNA of the CDR3 is TGTGCCAGCAGCCAAGAGCTGACAGGGGACACTGAAGCTTTCTTT. It translates to CASSQELTGDTEAFF.

The chain couples TRBV13 to TRBJ2-1; no reliable D call. The CDR3 runs to 13 residues. Germline CDR1 reads PRHDT; CDR2 reads FYEKMQ (reference sequence). Trimming shortened V by 0 bases and J by 8 bases, and 8 bases separated the two germline ends. CDR3 in amino acids: CASSLGLLHEQFF. In DNA form, the CDR3 reads TGTGCCAGCAGCTTAGGCCTACTCCATGAGCAGTTCTTC.

This chain connects TRBV28 to TRBJ2-7; 9 bases agree with TRBD2. Trimming cost V 6 bases and J 2 bases; bases outside gene matches: 11. Germline assignment: CDR1 MDHEN and CDR2 SYDVKM. The CDR3 sequence is 16 residues long. The CDR3 region is CASSPGGVAGAYEQYF. CDR3 DNA sequence: TGTGCCAGCAGCCCCGGGGGAGTAGCGGGAGCCTACGAGCAGTACTTC.

The chain uses TRBV19 and TRBJ1-2; D is ambiguous. The length of the CDR3 is 15 residues. The germline V and J ends were trimmed by 1 base and 1 base, with 10 bases remaining between them. Germline V gene data show CDR1 as LNHDA and CDR2 as SQIVND (reference sequence). This CDR3 reads CASSIGAFFNYGYTF. The CDR3 DNA reads TGTGCCAGTAGTATAGGCGCATTCTTTAACTATGGCTACACCTTC.

This chain connects TRBV18 to TRBJ1-5; no clear D gene. CDR3 length: 14 amino acids. Trimming took 1 base from V and 2 from J, leaving 6 bases between them. CDR1 is KGHSH, CDR2 LQKENI, per germline. The CDR3 region is CASSPQEGNQPQHF. The CDR3 bases are TGTGCCAGCTCACCACAAGAGGGCAATCAGCCCCAGCATTTT.

The chain links TRBV5-1 to TRBJ2-2; unclear D gene. CDR1 is SGHRS, CDR2 YFSETQ, per germline. The length of the CDR3 is 15 residues. V lost 0 bases, J lost 1 base, and 7 bases lay in between. CDR3: CASSLGAGNTGELFF. DNA for the CDR3: TGCGCCAGCAGCTTGGGAGCCGGGAACACCGGGGAGCTGTTTTTT.

J is TRBJ1-2 and V is TRBV19, with D maybe TRBD1 (6 bases). The germline V and J ends were trimmed by 3 bases and 0 bases, with 20 bases remaining between them. The V gene's germline CDR1 is LNHDA and CDR2 SQIVND (reference sequence). This CDR3 region has 18 residues. The CDR3 here is CASSIRARRGKANYGYTF. CDR3 coding DNA: TGTGCCAGTAGTATTCGAGCCCGAAGGGGGAAAGCTAACTATGGCTACACCTTC.

The chain couples TRBV9 to TRBJ1-1; 7 positions match TRBD1. V shed 3 bases, J shed 7 bases, and the junction held 9 bases outside the gene matches. Germline assignment: CDR1 SGDLS and CDR2 YYNGEE. The CDR3 covers 14 residues. CDR3 sequence (DNA): TGTGCCAGCAGCGAAGAGTTAAACAGGGGTGAAGCTTTCTTT. Protein sequence: CASSEELNRGEAFF.

The chain has TRBV10-3 and TRBJ1-6; D not certain. The CDR3 runs 14 residues. Germline V gives CDR1 ENHRY, CDR2 SYGVKD. The ends were cut back, 5 bases at V and 7 bases at J, with 12 bases in the middle. CDR3 in amino acids: CAISRGGQNSPLHF. DNA of the CDR3: TGTGCCATCAGTCGAGGCGGCCAGAATTCACCCCTCCACTTT.

This chain links TRBV4-3 with TRBJ2-3; TRBD2 agrees at 14 bases. This CDR3 comprises 19 residues. After removal of 0 bases from V and 6 bases from J, the junction contained 11 bases not matched to a gene. Germline V gives CDR1 LGHNA, CDR2 YSLEER. Here the CDR3 DNA reads TGCGCCAGCAGCCAAGATGCACCGGGACTAGCGGGGGCCGGGGATACGCAGTATTTT. As protein: CASSQDAPGLAGAGDTQYF.

Here the CDR3 reads CASSHRENYEQYF. The CDR3 DNA sequence: TGTGCCAGCAGCCACCGGGAAAACTACGAGCAGTACTTC. The chain has TRBV14 and TRBJ2-7; maybe TRBD2 (5 bases). This CDR3 has 13 amino acids. Germline lookup yields CDR1 SGHDN and CDR2 FVKESK. The V end was cut by 3 bases, the J end by 3 bases, with 9 bases between.

With regard to this clone: Within the sample, other DNA sequences also encode this same CDR3. The J gene is TRBJ1-5, the V gene TRBV2, with TRBD1 as a possible D gene (5 bases). Germline lookup yields CDR1 SNHLY and CDR2 FYNNEI. V shed 4 bases and J shed 0 bases, with 7 bases lying between them. The CDR3 loop spans 14 amino acids. In nucleotides, the CDR3 is TGTGCCAGCAGTGGCGGGGGTAGCAATCAGCCCCAGCATTTT. Amino acids: CASSGGGSNQPQHF.

The rearrangement joins TRBV27 to TRBJ2-7, with D possibly TRBD1 on 6 matching bases. Germline V gene data show CDR1 as MNHEY and CDR2 as SMNVEV (reference sequence). This CDR3 spans 14 amino acids. V lost 4 bases, J lost 5 bases, and 15 bases lay in between. The CDR3 DNA is TGTGCCAGCAGTTCATCAGGGGCCGACCACGAGCAGTACTTC. Amino acid sequence: CASSSSGADHEQYF.

The chain is built from TRBV6-6 and TRBJ2-3, with D possibly matching TRBD1 (6 bases). Germline assignment: CDR1 MNHNY and CDR2 SVGAGI (reference sequence). This CDR3 is 14 amino acids long. Trimming took off 4 bases at V and 2 bases at J, with 10 bases between the two ends. In nucleotides, the CDR3 is TGTGCCAGCAGTTTCGGACAGTACACAGATACGCAGTATTTT. The encoded protein is CASSFGQYTDTQYF.